The rows below give T cell receptor beta chains drawn from one sample of a study of neurological immune-mediated disorders. TCRdb independently ran MiXCR on the 5' RACE reads; one entry per CDR3 protein. Here the sample spans tens of thousands of distinct CDR3 sequences, less than 4% being singletons. Sequencing input: PBMCs. The receptors derive from a man aged 55 to 69 with multiple sclerosis. Both conserved end residues are part of each CDR3. Each record gives: clone size, J gene, CDR3 length, V gene, D gene, CDR3 protein, CDR3 DNA. The D gene is left open where the match is weak. Size values are once, few and many counts, or a class for expanded clones, and some rows have none.

abundance: many
j_gene: TRBJ2-7
len: 16
v_gene: TRBV10-2
d_gene: TRBD2
CDR3aa: CASTPSQGLLLPEQYF
CDR3nt: TGCGCCAGCACCCCGTCCCAGGGACTACTTTTACCCGAGCAGTACTTC

abundance: many
j_gene: TRBJ1-1
len: 13
v_gene: TRBV4-1
d_gene: .
CDR3aa: CASSYGGFNEAFF
CDR3nt: TGCGCCAGCAGCTACGGGGGTTTTAATGAAGCTTTCTTT

abundance: .
j_gene: TRBJ2-1
len: 13
v_gene: TRBV10-3
d_gene: .
CDR3aa: CAISELAHNEQFF
CDR3nt: TGTGCCATCAGTGAACTAGCCCACAATGAGCAGTTCTTC

abundance: many
j_gene: TRBJ1-1
len: 13
v_gene: TRBV12-3/TRBV12-4
d_gene: .
CDR3aa: CASSPDGSTEAFF
CDR3nt: TGTGCCAGCAGTCCGGACGGTAGCACTGAAGCTTTCTTT

abundance: many
j_gene: TRBJ2-7
len: 13
v_gene: TRBV7-8
d_gene: TRBD1
CDR3aa: CASRQDRGYEQYF
CDR3nt: TGTGCCAGCAGACAAGACAGGGGCTACGAGCAGTACTTC

abundance: .
j_gene: TRBJ1-3
len: 15
v_gene: TRBV27
d_gene: .
CDR3aa: CASSSQAVGANTIYF
CDR3nt: TGTGCCAGCAGTTCACAAGCGGTAGGGGCGAACACCATATATTTT

abundance: many
j_gene: TRBJ2-2
len: 13
v_gene: TRBV7-3
d_gene: .
CDR3aa: CASSYGGTGELFF
CDR3nt: TGTGCCAGCAGCTACGGGGGTACCGGGGAGCTGTTTTTT

abundance: many
j_gene: TRBJ2-2
len: 16
v_gene: TRBV12-3/TRBV12-4
d_gene: .
CDR3aa: CASSPRSGTNTGELFF
CDR3nt: TGTGCCAGCAGTCCTCGGAGCGGTACGAACACCGGGGAGCTGTTTTTT

abundance: few
j_gene: TRBJ2-1
len: 14
v_gene: TRBV5-1
d_gene: .
CDR3aa: CASSTDSFYNEQFF
CDR3nt: TGCGCCAGCAGCACCGACAGTTTCTACAATGAGCAGTTCTTC

abundance: many
j_gene: TRBJ2-1
len: 15
v_gene: TRBV7-2
d_gene: .
CDR3aa: CASSLGLARNNEQFF
CDR3nt: TGTGCCAGCAGCCTCGGACTCGCCAGAAACAATGAGCAGTTCTTC

abundance: many
j_gene: TRBJ1-1
len: 17
v_gene: TRBV5-6
d_gene: TRBD1
CDR3aa: CASSPIDRAEWGTEAFF
CDR3nt: TGTGCCAGCAGCCCAATCGACAGGGCAGAGTGGGGCACTGAAGCTTTCTTT

abundance: many
j_gene: TRBJ2-4
len: 15
v_gene: TRBV5-5
d_gene: .
CDR3aa: CASSRTPGAKNIQYF
CDR3nt: TGTGCCAGCAGCCGAACCCCGGGGGCCAAAAACATTCAGTACTTC

abundance: many
j_gene: TRBJ1-1
len: 11
v_gene: TRBV5-6
d_gene: .
CDR3aa: CASSHGFEAFF
CDR3nt: TGTGCCAGCAGCCACGGCTTTGAAGCTTTCTTT

abundance: many
j_gene: TRBJ1-6
len: 14
v_gene: TRBV5-1
d_gene: .
CDR3aa: CASSSGQNNSPLHF
CDR3nt: TGCGCCAGCAGCTCCGGACAGAATAATTCACCCCTCCACTTT

abundance: many
j_gene: TRBJ2-4
len: 12
v_gene: TRBV2
d_gene: TRBD2
CDR3aa: CASRATSGGMYF
CDR3nt: TGTGCCAGCAGGGCGACTAGCGGGGGGATGTACTTC

abundance: many
j_gene: TRBJ1-3
len: 15
v_gene: TRBV20-1
d_gene: .
CDR3aa: CSARAWGSSGNTIYF
CDR3nt: TGCAGTGCTAGAGCATGGGGGAGCTCTGGAAACACCATATATTTT

abundance: many
j_gene: TRBJ2-1
len: 20
v_gene: TRBV5-1
d_gene: .
CDR3aa: CASSLVYRAAGSSSYNEQFF
CDR3nt: TGCGCCAGCAGCTTGGTGTATAGGGCGGCTGGAAGTTCATCCTACAATGAGCAGTTCTTC

abundance: many
j_gene: TRBJ2-6
len: 16
v_gene: TRBV15
d_gene: .
CDR3aa: CATSRVHVSGANVLTF
CDR3nt: TGTGCCACCAGCAGAGTTCACGTCTCTGGGGCCAACGTCCTGACTTTC

abundance: .
j_gene: TRBJ2-1
len: 11
v_gene: TRBV20-1
d_gene: .
CDR3aa: CSALYRDGQFF
CDR3nt: TGCAGTGCGTTATACAGGGATGGGCAGTTCTTC

abundance: many
j_gene: TRBJ1-6
len: 18
v_gene: TRBV20-1
d_gene: TRBD1
CDR3aa: CSAKGTGGGSSYNSPLHF
CDR3nt: TGCAGTGCTAAAGGGACAGGGGGCGGAAGCTCCTATAATTCACCCCTCCACTTT

abundance: many
j_gene: TRBJ1-1
len: 14
v_gene: TRBV10-3
d_gene: TRBD1
CDR3aa: CAISRSGGGTEAFF
CDR3nt: TGTGCCATCAGTAGATCAGGGGGTGGAACTGAAGCTTTCTTT

abundance: many
j_gene: TRBJ1-1
len: 15
v_gene: TRBV11-2
d_gene: TRBD1
CDR3aa: CASAYRDRGTTEAFF
CDR3nt: TGTGCCAGCGCCTACCGGGACAGGGGAACGACTGAAGCTTTCTTT

abundance: many
j_gene: TRBJ2-6
len: 17
v_gene: TRBV5-5
d_gene: TRBD2
CDR3aa: CASSTAGRTSGANVLTF
CDR3nt: TGTGCCAGCAGCACAGCGGGACGGACCTCTGGGGCCAACGTCCTGACTTTC

abundance: many
j_gene: TRBJ2-7
len: 12
v_gene: TRBV12-3/TRBV12-4
d_gene: .
CDR3aa: CASSLGGIEQYF
CDR3nt: TGTGCCAGCAGTTTGGGCGGGATCGAGCAGTACTTC

abundance: many
j_gene: TRBJ1-1
len: 15
v_gene: TRBV10-2
d_gene: TRBD1
CDR3aa: CASSDPARGQGEAFF
CDR3nt: TGCGCCAGCAGTGACCCCGCGAGGGGGCAGGGTGAAGCTTTCTTT

abundance: many
j_gene: TRBJ1-3
len: 16
v_gene: TRBV5-6
d_gene: TRBD1
CDR3aa: CASSRRDRGPGNTIYF
CDR3nt: TGTGCCAGCAGTCGCCGGGACAGGGGGCCTGGAAACACCATATATTTT

abundance: .
j_gene: TRBJ2-3
len: 16
v_gene: TRBV20-1
d_gene: TRBD2
CDR3aa: CSAYGSGLAGAQTQYF
CDR3nt: TGCAGTGCCTACGGATCTGGACTAGCGGGGGCCCAGACGCAGTATTTT

abundance: .
j_gene: TRBJ2-7
len: 15
v_gene: TRBV5-1
d_gene: TRBD2
CDR3aa: CASSPRAGGGYEQYF
CDR3nt: TGCGCCAGCAGCCCGCGGGCGGGCGGGGGTTACGAGCAGTACTTC

abundance: many
j_gene: TRBJ2-7
len: 20
v_gene: TRBV5-1
d_gene: .
CDR3aa: CASSYIYGQAASNTPYEQYF
CDR3nt: TGCGCCAGCAGCTATATTTACGGACAAGCCGCCAGTAATACACCCTACGAGCAGTACTTC

abundance: many
j_gene: TRBJ1-2
len: 17
v_gene: TRBV5-1
d_gene: TRBD1
CDR3aa: CASSPGTESRANYGYTF
CDR3nt: TGCGCCAGCAGCCCTGGGACAGAATCCCGAGCCAACTATGGCTACACCTTC